These 30 T cell receptor beta chains were all obtained from the same sample, sequenced in a study of T cells expressing NK-cell markers. Each CDR3 protein gets one entry in TCRdb, which reprocessed the 5' RACE reads and gives no DNA. In total, the table holds 550,000 to 600,000 distinct CDR3 sequences. Sequencing used blood T cells: a sorted CD56 or NKG2C T cell subset, CD4+ or CD8+ T cells, or bulk PBMC T cells (not recorded which). These receptors were obtained from a man younger than 30 in good health.

The V and J genes are TRBV28 and TRBJ2-1; TCRdb selects TRBD1, and the lack of DNA leaves this call unchecked. From germline, CDR1 is MDHEN and CDR2 SYDVKM. CDR3 length equals 19 residues. The CDR3 loop is CASSDPGTGGDRSYNEQFF.

The chain couples TRBV4-2 to TRBJ2-5; TCRdb's D gene call, TRBD1, goes unchecked for lack of DNA. CDR3 length equals 16 residues. The germline V gene has CDR1 LGHNA and CDR2 YNFKEQ. CDR3 sequence reads: CASSQSPGQGGETQYF.

The rearrangement links TRBV29-1 to TRBJ2-3. CDR3 size: 14 residues. The germline V gene has CDR1 SQVTM and CDR2 ANQGSEA. CDR3 in amino acids: CSVEDRLATDTQYF.

The V gene is TRBV20-1, the J gene TRBJ2-5; TCRdb's D gene call, TRBD2, goes unchecked for lack of DNA. This CDR3 comprises 14 residues. The germline V gene encodes CDR1 DFQATT and CDR2 SNEGSKA (reference sequence). The CDR3 here is CSARRVAGVETQYF.

The genes are TRBV29-1 and TRBJ1-3. The CDR3 runs to 12 residues. The germline CDR1 and CDR2 sequences are SQVTM and ANQGSEA. CDR3 sequence reads: CSVGDGGNTIYF.

The chain couples TRBV11-2 to TRBJ2-4; as DNA is missing, the TRBD2 call by TCRdb cannot be tested. Germline lookup yields CDR1 SGHAT and CDR2 FQNNGV. This CDR3 spans 15 amino acids. The CDR3 loop reads CASSLGLGPQNIQYF.

The chain joins TRBV12-3 or TRBV12-4 to TRBJ2-3. This CDR3 is built from 12 residues. The CDR3: CASSLEQPTQYF.

The V and J genes are TRBV5-4 and TRBJ2-3; without DNA, the TCRdb call of TRBD2 cannot be checked. CDR3 length: 20 residues. Germline CDR1 and CDR2: SGHNT and YYREEE (reference sequence). This chain's CDR3 is CASSLVGGSGTSGRTDTQYF. Supplemented by reference TRBV5-4 and TRBJ2-3, the full variable domain reads ETGVTQSPTHLIKTRGQQVTLRCSSQSGHNTVSWYQQALGQGPQFIFQYYREEENGRGNFPPRFSGLQFPNYSSELNVNALELDDSALYLCASSLVGGSGTSGRTDTQYFGPGTRLTVL.

The chain employs TRBV30 and TRBJ1-1; there is no DNA to check the TCRdb D call of TRBD1. This CDR3 comprises 15 residues. CDR1 is GTSNPN, CDR2 SVGIG, per germline (reference sequence). CDR3 amino acids: CAWSVQRADLTEAFF. The full variable domain, with the rest looked up from reference TRBV30 and TRBJ1-1, is SQTIHQWPATLVQPVGSPLSLECTVEGTSNPNLYWYRQAAGRGLQLLFYSVGIGQISSEVPQNLSASRPQDRQFILSSKKLLLSDSGFYLCAWSVQRADLTEAFFGQGTRLTVV.

The chain links TRBV6-2 or TRBV6-3 to TRBJ2-3; the D call of TRBD2 rests on TCRdb alone, since no DNA is present to check it. This CDR3 comprises 20 residues. Germline CDR1 is MNHEY and CDR2 is SVGEGT. The CDR3 loop is CASSYSGRSAGGLTQDTQYF.

The chain recombines TRBV10-3 with TRBJ2-3; the D gene TCRdb calls, TRBD1, cannot be checked with no DNA. There are 12 residues in the CDR3. Germline CDR1 reads ENHRY; CDR2 reads SYGVKD. The CDR3 sequence: CAITDRADTQYF.

The V gene is TRBV12-3 or TRBV12-4, the J gene TRBJ1-5. CDR3 length equals 14 residues. The CDR3 loop reads CASSLIGSNQPQHF.

The chain links TRBV15 to TRBJ1-1; no DNA is available, so the TRBD1 call from TCRdb remains unchecked. CDR1 and CDR2 from the germline V gene are LNHNV and YYDKDF (reference sequence). This CDR3 is built from 14 residues. CDR3 region: CATSNPTRRGEAFF.

The chain recombines TRBV6-2 or TRBV6-3 with TRBJ1-1; without DNA, the TCRdb call of TRBD1 cannot be checked. CDR1 and CDR2 (germline): MNHEY, SVGEGT. This CDR3 spans 13 amino acids. This CDR3 reads CASSNHRDTEAFF.

V gene TRBV5-5 combines with J gene TRBJ2-7; TCRdb reports TRBD2, a call that lacks DNA to check it against. CDR1 is SGHKS and CDR2 is YYEKEE in the germline V gene (reference sequence). This CDR3 is 15 amino acids long. Here the CDR3 reads CASSLNAGGPLEQYF.

The chain links TRBV30 to TRBJ2-1; the TCRdb call, TRBD2, lacks DNA for checking. Germline CDR1 GTSNPN, CDR2 SVGIG (reference sequence). This CDR3 is 13 amino acids long. The CDR3 loop reads CAWGTSVYNEQFF.

This chain connects TRBV6-2 or TRBV6-3 to TRBJ2-7; no DNA is available, so the TRBD1 call from TCRdb remains unchecked. CDR3 length equals 14 residues. Germline V gene data show CDR1 as MNHEY and CDR2 as SVGEGT. The CDR3 reads CASSYGQISYEQYF.

The J gene is TRBJ2-1, the V gene TRBV29-1. The CDR3 is 13 amino acids. Germline V gives CDR1 SQVTM, CDR2 ANQGSEA. The chain's CDR3 is CSVVGSPYNEQFF.

J is TRBJ1-1 and V is TRBV6-5; TCRdb proposes TRBD1, but this gene call is untestable without DNA. CDR1 is MNHEY and CDR2 is SVGAGI in the germline V gene. The CDR3 covers 15 residues. The CDR3 region is CASSYIPWVNTEAFF.

This chain links TRBV20-1 with TRBJ2-1; TCRdb's D call, TRBD1, is unchecked because there is no DNA. This CDR3 is built from 18 residues. Germline CDR1 is DFQATT and CDR2 is SNEGSKA (reference sequence). CDR3 protein: CSARGGIDQVGSANEQFF.

J is TRBJ2-2 and V is TRBV18. The CDR3 sequence is 12 residues long. CDR1 and CDR2 from the germline V gene are KGHSH and LQKENI. The CDR3 is CASSPRDRELFF.

The chain combines TRBV28 with TRBJ1-2; TCRdb returns TRBD1, unconfirmable since there is no DNA. CDR1 is MDHEN and CDR2 is SYDVKM in the germline V gene. CDR3 length equals 13 residues. This CDR3 reads CASSEVPLRGYTF.

The rearrangement joins TRBV28 to TRBJ2-7. CDR3 length: 14 amino acids. Germline V gene data show CDR1 as MDHEN and CDR2 as SYDVKM. This chain's CDR3 is CASSLLGSSNEQYF.

The chain employs TRBV11-2 and TRBJ2-7. The CDR3 runs to 16 residues. CDR1 and CDR2 (germline): SGHAT, FQNNGV. CDR3 sequence reads: CASSLARIEKSYEQYF.

This rearrangement joins TRBV6-2 or TRBV6-3 to TRBJ2-1; TCRdb's D gene call, TRBD2, goes unchecked for lack of DNA. Per germline, CDR1 MNHEY and CDR2 SVGEGT. The CDR3 runs to 15 residues. CDR3 loop: CASSPLAGVYNEQFF.

V and J are TRBV28 and TRBJ2-4; TCRdb names TRBD1, which stays unverified in the absence of DNA. The CDR3 runs to 14 residues. Germline V gives CDR1 MDHEN, CDR2 SYDVKM. The CDR3 loop reads CASSGGQMEDIQYF.

J is TRBJ2-3 and V is TRBV5-1; TCRdb selects TRBD1, and the lack of DNA leaves this call unchecked. CDR1 is SGHRS, CDR2 YFSETQ, per germline. The length of the CDR3 is 13 residues. This CDR3 is CASSGRQGNTQYF.

This rearrangement joins TRBV5-1 to TRBJ2-5; with no DNA, the TCRdb D assignment of TRBD2 cannot be verified. Germline-derived CDR1 and CDR2 are SGHRS and YFSETQ. This CDR3 region has 15 residues. The CDR3 sequence: CASSSGTSMWETQYF.

This rearrangement joins TRBV5-6 to TRBJ2-1. This CDR3 has 14 residues. Germline lookup yields CDR1 SGHDT and CDR2 YYEEEE. The CDR3 region is CASANRGSYNEQFF.

The CDR3 spells CASSTHPEGLGDDEQFF. The rearrangement joins TRBV9 to TRBJ2-1; TCRdb's assignment of TRBD2 cannot be checked, as there is no DNA. The CDR3 totals 17 residues. Germline CDR1 reads SGDLS; CDR2 reads YYNGEE.